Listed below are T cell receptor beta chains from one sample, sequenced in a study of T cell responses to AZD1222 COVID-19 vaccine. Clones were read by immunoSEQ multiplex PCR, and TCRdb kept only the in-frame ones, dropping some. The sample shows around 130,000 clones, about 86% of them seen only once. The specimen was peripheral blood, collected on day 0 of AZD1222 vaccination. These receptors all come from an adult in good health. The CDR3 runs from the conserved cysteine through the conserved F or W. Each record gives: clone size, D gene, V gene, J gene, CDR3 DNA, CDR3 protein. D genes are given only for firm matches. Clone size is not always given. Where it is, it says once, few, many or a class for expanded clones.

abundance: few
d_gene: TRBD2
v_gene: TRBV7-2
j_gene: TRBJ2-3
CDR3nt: TGTGCCAGCAGCCAGCGGGGCTTTACCACAGATACGCAGTATTTT
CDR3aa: CASSQRGFTTDTQYF

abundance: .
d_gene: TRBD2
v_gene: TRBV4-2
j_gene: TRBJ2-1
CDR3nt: TGTGCCAGCAGCCAGGAAAGCGGGACTCCCTCCTACAATGAGCAGTTCTTC
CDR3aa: CASSQESGTPSYNEQFF

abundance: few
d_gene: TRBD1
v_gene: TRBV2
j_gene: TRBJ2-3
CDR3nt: TGTGCCAGCAGCCCACCCGGGACAGTCAAGACAGATACGCAGTATTTT
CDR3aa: CASSPPGTVKTDTQYF

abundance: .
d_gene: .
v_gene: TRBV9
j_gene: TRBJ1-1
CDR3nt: TGTGCCAGCAGCGTCTTGGAGGGTGTGAACACTGAAGCTTTCTTT
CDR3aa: CASSVLEGVNTEAFF

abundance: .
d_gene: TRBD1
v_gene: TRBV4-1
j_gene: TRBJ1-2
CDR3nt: TGCGCCAGCAGCCCCGGACAGGGTAACTATGGCTACACCTTC
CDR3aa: CASSPGQGNYGYTF

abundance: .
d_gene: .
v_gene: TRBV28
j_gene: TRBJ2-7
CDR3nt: TGTGCCAGCAGAGAATTCGAGGTAGCGCCCTACGAGCAGTACTTC
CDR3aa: CASREFEVAPYEQYF

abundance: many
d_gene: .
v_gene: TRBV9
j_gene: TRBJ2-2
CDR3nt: TGTGCCAGCAGCGTAGGGGGACGCCCGCAGCCGTCCGGGGAGCTGTTTTTT
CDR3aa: CASSVGGRPQPSGELFF

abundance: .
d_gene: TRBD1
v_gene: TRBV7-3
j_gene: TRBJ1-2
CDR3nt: TGTGCCAGCAGCGAACAGGGGAACTATGGCTACACCTTC
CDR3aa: CASSEQGNYGYTF

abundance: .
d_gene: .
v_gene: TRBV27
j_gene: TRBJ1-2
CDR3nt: TGTGCCAGCAGAGGGGGAGGGGCCGATGGCTACACCTTC
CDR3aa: CASRGGGADGYTF

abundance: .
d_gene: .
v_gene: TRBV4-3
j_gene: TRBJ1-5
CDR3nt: TGCGCCAGCAGCCAAGAGTTTCTATTAAATCAGCCCCAGCATTTT
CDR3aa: CASSQEFLLNQPQHF

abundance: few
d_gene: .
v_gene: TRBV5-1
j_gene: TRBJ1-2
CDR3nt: TGCGCCAGCAGCCCTCCGGGACGCGTCTATGGCTACACCTTC
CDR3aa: CASSPPGRVYGYTF

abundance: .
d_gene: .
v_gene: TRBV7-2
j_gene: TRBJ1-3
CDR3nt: TGTGCCAGCAGCACCCAAGGAAGAAACACCATATATTTT
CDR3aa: CASSTQGRNTIYF

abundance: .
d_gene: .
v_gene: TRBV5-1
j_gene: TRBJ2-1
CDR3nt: TGCGCCAGCAGCTTGGTCCCCGCCGAGCAGTTCTTC
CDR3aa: CASSLVPAEQFF

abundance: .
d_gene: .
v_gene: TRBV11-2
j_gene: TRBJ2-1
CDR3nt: TGTGCCAGCAGCTTAGGCGGCGAGACCCACTACAATGAGCAGTTCTTC
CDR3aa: CASSLGGETHYNEQFF

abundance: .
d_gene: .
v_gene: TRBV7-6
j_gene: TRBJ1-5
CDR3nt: TGTGCCAGCAGCTTAGACGACGGAATTAGCAATCAGCCCCAGCATTTT
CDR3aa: CASSLDDGISNQPQHF

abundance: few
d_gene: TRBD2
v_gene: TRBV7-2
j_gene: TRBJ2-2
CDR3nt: TGTGCCAGCAGCCTTTCGGGGCTAGCGGGGGGAGGCGGGGAGCTGTTTTTT
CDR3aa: CASSLSGLAGGGGELFF

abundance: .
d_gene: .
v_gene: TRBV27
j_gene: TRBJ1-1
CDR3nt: TGTGCCAGCGCCTCGGGACTCTCGAACACTGAAGCTTTCTTT
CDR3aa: CASASGLSNTEAFF

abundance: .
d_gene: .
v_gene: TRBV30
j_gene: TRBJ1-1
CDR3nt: TGTGCCTGGAGTGTATTCCGACTTACTGAAGCTTTCTTT
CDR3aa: CAWSVFRLTEAFF

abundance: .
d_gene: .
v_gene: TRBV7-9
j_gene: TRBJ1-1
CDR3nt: TGTGCCAGCACCAGGGACACCCTACCGACTGAAGCTTTCTTT
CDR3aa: CASTRDTLPTEAFF

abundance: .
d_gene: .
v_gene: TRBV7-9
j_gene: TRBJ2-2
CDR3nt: TGTGCCAGCAGCTTAGGTCAAGACACCGGGGAGCTGTTTTTT
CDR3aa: CASSLGQDTGELFF

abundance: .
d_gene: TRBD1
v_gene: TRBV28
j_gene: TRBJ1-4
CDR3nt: TGTGCCAGCAGTTCGACCGGGACAGGGGTGGAAAAACTGTTTTTT
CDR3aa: CASSSTGTGVEKLFF

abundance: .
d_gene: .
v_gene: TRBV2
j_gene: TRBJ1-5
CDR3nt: TGTGCCTCCTCTGCGGGCCAGACTAGCAATCAGCCCCAGCATTTT
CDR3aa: CASSAGQTSNQPQHF

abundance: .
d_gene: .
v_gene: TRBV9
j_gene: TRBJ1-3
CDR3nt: TGTGCCAGCAGCGTAGGAAACACCATATATTTT
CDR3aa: CASSVGNTIYF

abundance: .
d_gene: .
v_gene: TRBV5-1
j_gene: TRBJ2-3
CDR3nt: TGCGCCAGCAGCTTTATTCAGGGCACAGATACGCAGTATTTT
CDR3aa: CASSFIQGTDTQYF

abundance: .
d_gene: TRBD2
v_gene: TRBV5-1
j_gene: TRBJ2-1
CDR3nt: TGCGCCAGCACCACTAGCGGGATGGGCGTTGAGCAGTTCTTC
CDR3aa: CASTTSGMGVEQFF